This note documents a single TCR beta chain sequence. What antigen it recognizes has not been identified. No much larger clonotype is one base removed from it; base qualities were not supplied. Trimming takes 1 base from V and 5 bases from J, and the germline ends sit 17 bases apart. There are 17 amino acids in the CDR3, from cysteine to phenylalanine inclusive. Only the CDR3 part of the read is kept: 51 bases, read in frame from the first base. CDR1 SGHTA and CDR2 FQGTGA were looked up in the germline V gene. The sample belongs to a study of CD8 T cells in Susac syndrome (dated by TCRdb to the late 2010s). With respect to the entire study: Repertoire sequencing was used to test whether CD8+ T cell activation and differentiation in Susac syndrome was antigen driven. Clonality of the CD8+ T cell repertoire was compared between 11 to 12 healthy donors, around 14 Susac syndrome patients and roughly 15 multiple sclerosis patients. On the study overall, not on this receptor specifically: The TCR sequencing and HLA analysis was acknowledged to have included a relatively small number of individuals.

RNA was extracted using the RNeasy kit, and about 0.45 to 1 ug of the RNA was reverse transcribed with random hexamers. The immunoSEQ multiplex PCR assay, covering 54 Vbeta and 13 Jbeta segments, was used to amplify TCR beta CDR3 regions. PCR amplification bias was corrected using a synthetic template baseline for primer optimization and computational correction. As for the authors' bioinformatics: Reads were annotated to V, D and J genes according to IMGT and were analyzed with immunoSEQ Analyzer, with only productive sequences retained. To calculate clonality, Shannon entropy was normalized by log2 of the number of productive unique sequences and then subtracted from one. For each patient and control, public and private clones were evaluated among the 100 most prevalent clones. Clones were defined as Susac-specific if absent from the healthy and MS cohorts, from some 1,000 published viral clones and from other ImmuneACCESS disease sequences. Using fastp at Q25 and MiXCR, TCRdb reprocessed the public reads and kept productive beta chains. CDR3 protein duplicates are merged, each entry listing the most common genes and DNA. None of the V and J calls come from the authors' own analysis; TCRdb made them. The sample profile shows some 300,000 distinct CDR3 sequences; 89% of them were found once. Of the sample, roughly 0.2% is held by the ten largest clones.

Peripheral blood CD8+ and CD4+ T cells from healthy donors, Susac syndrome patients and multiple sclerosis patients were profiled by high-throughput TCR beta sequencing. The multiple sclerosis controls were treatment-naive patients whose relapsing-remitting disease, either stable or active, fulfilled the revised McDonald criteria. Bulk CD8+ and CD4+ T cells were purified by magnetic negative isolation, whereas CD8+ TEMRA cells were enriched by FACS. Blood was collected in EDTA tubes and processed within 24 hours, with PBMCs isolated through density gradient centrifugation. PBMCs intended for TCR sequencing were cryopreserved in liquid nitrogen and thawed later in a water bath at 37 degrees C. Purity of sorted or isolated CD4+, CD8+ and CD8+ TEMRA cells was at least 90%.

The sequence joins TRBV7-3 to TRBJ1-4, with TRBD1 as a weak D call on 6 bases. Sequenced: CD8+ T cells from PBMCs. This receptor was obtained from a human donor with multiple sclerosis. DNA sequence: TGTGCCAGCAGCTTAATGGCCACGGGGGCATCAAATGAAAAACTGTTTTTT. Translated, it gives CASSLMATGASNEKLFF.